This T cell receptor beta chain is drawn from a study of blood T cell repertoires in COVID-19. Study overall: The United States, Italy and Spain supplied acute and convalescent COVID-19 samples. Sources were T cells, B-cell-depleted T cells, or PBMCs; the material itself was cDNA or gDNA.

Under the authors' procedure: From reference gene primer amplification, estimates of nucleated cell counts were derived. Assay used: immunoSEQ multiplex PCR; TCRdb lists only in-frame clones, some missing. V, J and clone size derive from that table, while D and trimming were established from the DNA sequence. This sample carries about 250,000 clones, approximately 86% of them seen once, and the ten largest clones take more than 6%. This CDR3 contains 14 residues. Between the trimmed V and J ends, which lost 3 bases and 3 bases, there was a span of 12 bases. Per germline, CDR1 SGDLS and CDR2 YYNGEE. Material: peripheral blood. The clonotype was recovered from a woman aged 60 to 75 with active or convalescent COVID-19. V gene TRBV9 combines with J gene TRBJ1-2; D perhaps matches TRBD1 (6 bases). CDR3: CASSDHRADYGYTF. Written as DNA, the CDR3 is TGTGCCAGCAGCGACCACAGGGCGGACTATGGCTACACCTTC.